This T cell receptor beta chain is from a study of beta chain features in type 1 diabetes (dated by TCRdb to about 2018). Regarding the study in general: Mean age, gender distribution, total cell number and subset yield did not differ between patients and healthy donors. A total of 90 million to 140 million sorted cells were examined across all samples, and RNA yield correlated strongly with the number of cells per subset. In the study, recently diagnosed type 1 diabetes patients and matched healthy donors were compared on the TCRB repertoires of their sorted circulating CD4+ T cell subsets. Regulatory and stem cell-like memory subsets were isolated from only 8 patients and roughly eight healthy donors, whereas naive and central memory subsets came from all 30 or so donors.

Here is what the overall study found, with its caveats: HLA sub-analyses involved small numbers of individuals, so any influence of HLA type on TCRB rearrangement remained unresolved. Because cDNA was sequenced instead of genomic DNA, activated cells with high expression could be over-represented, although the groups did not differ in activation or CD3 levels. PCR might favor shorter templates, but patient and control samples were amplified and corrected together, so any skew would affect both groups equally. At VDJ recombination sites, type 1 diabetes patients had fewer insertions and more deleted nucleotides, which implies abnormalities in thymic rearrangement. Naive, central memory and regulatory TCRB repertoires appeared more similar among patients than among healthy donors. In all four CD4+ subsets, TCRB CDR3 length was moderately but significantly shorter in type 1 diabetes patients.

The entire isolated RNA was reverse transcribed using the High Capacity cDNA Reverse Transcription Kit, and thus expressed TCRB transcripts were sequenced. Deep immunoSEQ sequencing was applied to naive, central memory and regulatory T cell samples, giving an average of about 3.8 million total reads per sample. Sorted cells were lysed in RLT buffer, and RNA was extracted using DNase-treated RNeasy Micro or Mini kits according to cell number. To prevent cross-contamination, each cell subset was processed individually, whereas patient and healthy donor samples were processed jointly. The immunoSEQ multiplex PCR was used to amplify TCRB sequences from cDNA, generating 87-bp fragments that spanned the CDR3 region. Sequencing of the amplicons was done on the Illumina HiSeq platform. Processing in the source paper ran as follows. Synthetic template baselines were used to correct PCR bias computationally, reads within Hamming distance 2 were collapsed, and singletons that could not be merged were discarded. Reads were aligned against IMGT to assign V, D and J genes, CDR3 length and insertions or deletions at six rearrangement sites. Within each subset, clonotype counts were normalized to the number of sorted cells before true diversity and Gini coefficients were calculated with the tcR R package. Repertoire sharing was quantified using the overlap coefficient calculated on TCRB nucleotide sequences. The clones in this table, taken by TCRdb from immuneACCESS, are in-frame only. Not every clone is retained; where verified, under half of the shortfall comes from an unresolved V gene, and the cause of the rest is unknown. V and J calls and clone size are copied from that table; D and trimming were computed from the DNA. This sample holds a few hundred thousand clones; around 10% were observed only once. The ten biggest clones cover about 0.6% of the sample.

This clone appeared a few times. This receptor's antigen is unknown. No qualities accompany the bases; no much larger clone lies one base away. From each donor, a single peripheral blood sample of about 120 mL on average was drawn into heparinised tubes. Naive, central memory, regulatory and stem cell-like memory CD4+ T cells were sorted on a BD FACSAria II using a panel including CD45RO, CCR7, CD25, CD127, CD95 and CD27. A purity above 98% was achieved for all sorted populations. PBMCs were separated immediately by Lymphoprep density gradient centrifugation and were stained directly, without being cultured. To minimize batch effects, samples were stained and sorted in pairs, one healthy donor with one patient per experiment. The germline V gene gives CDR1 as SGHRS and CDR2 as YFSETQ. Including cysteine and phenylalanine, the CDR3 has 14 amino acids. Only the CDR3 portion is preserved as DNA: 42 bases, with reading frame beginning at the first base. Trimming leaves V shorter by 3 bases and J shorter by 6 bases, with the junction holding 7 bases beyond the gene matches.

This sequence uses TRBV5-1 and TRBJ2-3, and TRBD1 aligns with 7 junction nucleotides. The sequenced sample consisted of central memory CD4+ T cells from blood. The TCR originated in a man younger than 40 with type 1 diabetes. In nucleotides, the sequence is TGCGCCAGCAGCTCTGGACAGGCGGCGGATACGCAGTATTTT. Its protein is CASSSGQAADTQYF.